Listed below are T cell receptor beta chains from one sample, sequenced in a study of blood T cell repertoires in COVID-19. Measured with immunoSEQ multiplex PCR; TCRdb has only the in-frame clones, and not every one. The repertoire holds 130,000 to 150,000 clones, approximately 83% seen once, with 9.2% in the top ten. The specimen sequenced was PBMCs or T cells enriched from blood (not recorded which). The receptors derive from a man between 50 and 59 years old who had recovered from COVID-19. Both conserved end residues are part of each CDR3. Each record gives: D gene, V gene, clone size, J gene, CDR3 protein, CDR3 DNA. A D gene is named only where the DNA matches it firmly. Some rows mark clone size as missing; the rest say once, few, many or name a class of expanded clone.

d_call: .; v_call: TRBV7-5; clone_size: few; j_call: TRBJ1-4; cdr3_aa: CARSSGQGGEKLFF; cdr3_nt: TGTGCCAGAAGCTCGGGACAGGGAGGTGAAAAACTGTTTTTT
d_call: .; v_call: TRBV7-8; clone_size: .; j_call: TRBJ2-5; cdr3_aa: CASSLRGTPQETQYF; cdr3_nt: TGTGCCAGCAGCCTCAGGGGGACTCCACAAGAGACCCAGTACTTC
d_call: .; v_call: TRBV27; clone_size: .; j_call: TRBJ2-7; cdr3_aa: CASSLGSGAEQYF; cdr3_nt: TGTGCCAGCAGTTTGGGGTCTGGGGCCGAGCAGTACTTC
d_call: TRBD1; v_call: TRBV19; clone_size: .; j_call: TRBJ1-5; cdr3_aa: CASSIQGADNQPQHF; cdr3_nt: TGTGCCAGTAGTATACAGGGGGCTGACAATCAGCCCCAGCATTTT
d_call: .; v_call: TRBV10-1; clone_size: .; j_call: TRBJ2-3; cdr3_aa: CASSGTSFPDTQYF; cdr3_nt: TGCGCCAGCAGTGGGACTTCCTTCCCAGATACGCAGTATTTT
d_call: .; v_call: TRBV6-5; clone_size: .; j_call: TRBJ1-3; cdr3_aa: CASSYSLSGNTIYF; cdr3_nt: TGTGCCAGCAGTTACTCCCTCTCTGGAAACACCATATATTTT
d_call: .; v_call: TRBV6-5; clone_size: .; j_call: TRBJ2-7; cdr3_aa: CASRYWSTYEQYF; cdr3_nt: TGTGCCAGCAGGTACTGGAGTACTTACGAGCAGTACTTC
d_call: TRBD2; v_call: TRBV3-1/TRBV3-2; clone_size: .; j_call: TRBJ2-7; cdr3_aa: CASSQVSGGLSYEQYF; cdr3_nt: TGTGCCAGCAGCCAAGTTTCGGGGGGGCTATCGTACGAGCAGTACTTC
d_call: TRBD2; v_call: TRBV10-2; clone_size: .; j_call: TRBJ2-2; cdr3_aa: CASSESATSGGLNTGELFF; cdr3_nt: TGCGCCAGCAGTGAGTCAGCGACTAGCGGGGGCCTGAACACCGGGGAGCTGTTTTTT
d_call: .; v_call: TRBV5-1; clone_size: few; j_call: TRBJ1-4; cdr3_aa: CASSLEAGDEKLFF; cdr3_nt: TGCGCCAGCAGCTTGGAGGCGGGAGATGAAAAACTGTTTTTT
d_call: TRBD1; v_call: TRBV5-1; clone_size: .; j_call: TRBJ1-1; cdr3_aa: CASSRDRGNTEAFF; cdr3_nt: TGCGCCAGCAGTCGAGACAGGGGTAACACTGAAGCTTTCTTT
d_call: TRBD1; v_call: TRBV12-5; clone_size: .; j_call: TRBJ2-1; cdr3_aa: CASGLGQSEQFF; cdr3_nt: TGTGCTAGTGGATTGGGACAGTCTGAGCAGTTCTTC
d_call: .; v_call: TRBV14; clone_size: .; j_call: TRBJ1-2; cdr3_aa: CASSQETYSSYGYTF; cdr3_nt: TGTGCCAGCAGCCAAGAAACTTACAGTTCCTATGGCTACACCTTC
d_call: TRBD1; v_call: TRBV3-1/TRBV3-2; clone_size: .; j_call: TRBJ1-1; cdr3_aa: CASSPGTGRTEAFF; cdr3_nt: TGTGCCAGCAGCCCTGGGACAGGGCGAACTGAAGCTTTCTTT
d_call: .; v_call: TRBV28; clone_size: .; j_call: TRBJ1-4; cdr3_aa: CASSLYGVEEKLFF; cdr3_nt: TGTGCCAGCAGTTTATACGGGGTGGAGGAAAAACTGTTTTTT
d_call: TRBD1; v_call: TRBV2; clone_size: .; j_call: TRBJ1-2; cdr3_aa: CATSLTGSGYTF; cdr3_nt: TGTGCCACAAGTTTGACAGGGTCTGGCTACACCTTC
d_call: TRBD2; v_call: TRBV7-3; clone_size: once; j_call: TRBJ2-5; cdr3_aa: CASSHGTSGGAYETQYF; cdr3_nt: TGTGCCAGCAGCCACGGGACTAGCGGGGGGGCCTATGAGACCCAGTACTTC
d_call: TRBD1; v_call: TRBV6-5; clone_size: .; j_call: TRBJ1-1; cdr3_aa: CASSYFGRGSTEAFF; cdr3_nt: TGTGCCAGCAGTTACTTCGGCAGGGGGAGCACTGAAGCTTTCTTT
d_call: .; v_call: TRBV7-6; clone_size: once; j_call: TRBJ1-5; cdr3_aa: CASSLEEGVGPQHF; cdr3_nt: TGTGCCAGCAGCTTAGAAGAGGGGGTAGGGCCCCAGCATTTT
d_call: .; v_call: TRBV11-2; clone_size: .; j_call: TRBJ2-1; cdr3_aa: CASSSLGSGPGGNEQFF; cdr3_nt: TGTGCCAGCAGTTCCCTTGGGTCGGGGCCCGGGGGTAATGAGCAGTTCTTC
d_call: TRBD1; v_call: TRBV2; clone_size: .; j_call: TRBJ1-2; cdr3_aa: CASSGSRDRGKGYTF; cdr3_nt: TGTGCCAGCAGTGGGTCCCGGGACAGGGGGAAAGGCTACACCTTC
d_call: .; v_call: TRBV6-5; clone_size: .; j_call: TRBJ2-7; cdr3_aa: CASRQALKYEQYF; cdr3_nt: TGTGCCAGCAGACAGGCCTTAAAGTACGAGCAGTACTTC
d_call: .; v_call: TRBV12-3/TRBV12-4; clone_size: .; j_call: TRBJ2-7; cdr3_aa: CASTLRTDYEQYF; cdr3_nt: TGTGCCAGCACCCTTAGGACAGACTACGAGCAGTACTTC
d_call: .; v_call: TRBV11-2; clone_size: once; j_call: TRBJ2-7; cdr3_aa: CASSLGGAGLYEQYF; cdr3_nt: TGTGCCAGCAGCCTCGGAGGGGCAGGGCTTTACGAGCAGTACTTC
d_call: TRBD1; v_call: TRBV6-2/TRBV6-3; clone_size: .; j_call: TRBJ2-5; cdr3_aa: CASSYPTGVRETQYF; cdr3_nt: TGTGCCAGCAGTTACCCGACAGGGGTTCGGGAGACCCAGTACTTC
d_call: .; v_call: TRBV18; clone_size: .; j_call: TRBJ1-3; cdr3_aa: CASSPRAGSGNTIYF; cdr3_nt: TGTGCCAGCTCACCACGCGCAGGGTCTGGAAACACCATATATTTT
d_call: .; v_call: TRBV29-1; clone_size: .; j_call: TRBJ1-1; cdr3_aa: CSVTSPGAEAFF; cdr3_nt: TGCAGCGTCACCTCCCCAGGGGCTGAAGCTTTCTTT
d_call: TRBD1; v_call: TRBV11-2; clone_size: .; j_call: TRBJ2-7; cdr3_aa: CASSPINRGKRSIYEQYF; cdr3_nt: TGTGCCAGCAGCCCGATCAACAGGGGGAAACGTTCAATCTACGAGCAGTACTTC
d_call: TRBD1; v_call: TRBV9; clone_size: .; j_call: TRBJ2-7; cdr3_aa: CASSPRQGSYEQYF; cdr3_nt: TGTGCCAGCAGCCCCCGACAGGGCTCCTACGAGCAGTACTTC
d_call: .; v_call: TRBV27; clone_size: .; j_call: TRBJ2-2; cdr3_aa: CASSSNRDSTGELFF; cdr3_nt: TGTGCCAGCAGTTCAAACCGGGACTCGACCGGGGAGCTGTTTTTT
d_call: .; v_call: TRBV6-5; clone_size: .; j_call: TRBJ2-5; cdr3_aa: CASSFTGDQETQYF; cdr3_nt: TGTGCCAGCAGTTTCACGGGGGACCAAGAGACCCAGTACTTC
d_call: .; v_call: TRBV7-8; clone_size: .; j_call: TRBJ1-1; cdr3_aa: CASSPSGQLEAFF; cdr3_nt: TGTGCCAGCAGCCCCTCCGGACAGCTAGAAGCTTTCTTT
d_call: TRBD2; v_call: TRBV5-4; clone_size: .; j_call: TRBJ2-3; cdr3_aa: CASSLGLAGGDTQYF; cdr3_nt: TGTGCCAGCAGCTTGGGACTAGCGGGGGGGGATACGCAGTATTTT
d_call: .; v_call: TRBV7-2; clone_size: .; j_call: TRBJ1-4; cdr3_aa: CASSLGGGDEKLFF; cdr3_nt: TGTGCCAGCAGCTTAGGGGGGGGCGATGAAAAACTGTTTTTT
d_call: .; v_call: TRBV24-1; clone_size: .; j_call: TRBJ2-5; cdr3_aa: CATSVGGGQTQYF; cdr3_nt: TGTGCCACCAGTGTTGGGGGCGGTCAGACCCAGTACTTC
d_call: TRBD1; v_call: TRBV5-5; clone_size: .; j_call: TRBJ1-4; cdr3_aa: CASSGVLGQGNEKLFF; cdr3_nt: TGTGCCAGCAGCGGGGTTTTGGGACAGGGGAATGAAAAACTGTTTTTT
d_call: TRBD1; v_call: TRBV4-1; clone_size: few; j_call: TRBJ1-2; cdr3_aa: CASSLQGAQGYTF; cdr3_nt: TGCGCCAGCAGCCTCCAGGGGGCTCAAGGCTACACCTTC
d_call: TRBD1; v_call: TRBV5-1; clone_size: .; j_call: TRBJ1-4; cdr3_aa: CASSLGQANEKLFF; cdr3_nt: TGCGCCAGCAGCTTAGGACAGGCAAATGAAAAACTGTTTTTT
d_call: .; v_call: TRBV2; clone_size: .; j_call: TRBJ2-7; cdr3_aa: CASSETLSTYEQYF; cdr3_nt: TGTGCCAGCAGTGAGACACTGTCCACCTACGAGCAGTACTTC